This T cell receptor beta chain is from a study of shared clonotypes between healthy human individuals (TCRdb year 2020). About the study as a whole: The cohort comprised a couple of women and three men aged 18 to 49 years. For each donor, CD4 naive and CD4 memory were each run on three plates, CD8 naive on two plates, and CD8 memory on one plate. To estimate repertoire size and how much clonotypes are shared between individuals, the study performed deep sequencing of blood TCR repertoires from a few healthy adults. Different laboratories and diverse techniques were used to prepare libraries and sequence TCR repertoires, to increase sequencing depth and limit assay-specific biases. Leukapheresis yielded between about 0.9 and 8.9 billion PBMCs per donor. Beyond this particular receptor, the publication reports: Clonotypes shared by all four sorted-subset donors showed higher generation probabilities than non-shared clonotypes. Even with the large sequencing depth, rarefaction of the sorted-subset datasets indicated that sequencing was incomplete. Across a handful of donors, around 5.4% of naive CD4, roughly 3.8% of naive CD8, 2.3% of memory CD4, and about 0.4% of memory CD8 clonotypes were shared. Larger estimated clonotype richness was generally found for naive subsets than for memory subsets. Sampling was restricted to blood, and TCR repertoires in tissue are likely to differ from TCR repertoires in blood. Pairwise subsampling indicated that sequencing depth was expected to affect the degree of clonotype sharing among donors. Because the study included a small number of donors, the genetic and exposure-history diversity represented was limited.

In this sample, this clone turned up once. Its antigen is unknown. It has no much larger one-base neighbor in the sample; base qualities were not kept. This sample also contains other DNA sequences that code for the same CDR3. TCR CDR3 regions were amplified from genomic DNA by multiplex PCR using the deep immunoSEQ assay. Extracted genomic DNA from each cell subset was spread evenly across all wells of several immunoSEQ 96-well plates, with each plate serving as a replicate. Each replicate PCR for sorted subsets received roughly 0.2 ug genomic DNA, equal to tens of thousands of T cell genomes. The purified libraries were quantified using a Qubit 3.0 fluorometer, sized with a Bioanalyzer 2100, and then quantified again using the KAPA Library Quantification kit. Each immunoSEQ 96-well plate was sequenced on its own single-read 150-cycle Illumina NextSeq 550 flow cell. The authors processed their data as follows. Because the immunoSEQ output held only junctional sequences and lacked quality scores, the filtering could not match the filtering applied to full-length reads. To assign V/J genes and CDR3, sequences were annotated against IMGT germline references using PyIR, a Python wrapper for IgBLAST v1.9. Any read was removed if the V/J assignment was weak (E-value above 1e-6), the CDR3 was missing, or the read contained stop codons, out-of-frame junctions, or ambiguous translated residues. V3J clonotypes were defined as sequences sharing the same inferred V gene, J gene, and CDR3 amino acid sequence. The percentage overlap between two repertoires was calculated by dividing the number of shared unique clonotypes by the size of the smaller repertoire. Richness of each repertoire was evaluated using RTK rarefaction, the Chao1 estimator, and Recon v2.1 estimates of unobserved clonotypes. For all TCRbeta clonotypes obtained by the gDNA method from four donors, generation probabilities were computed with OLGA. Not all clones reach the TCRdb copy of this immuneACCESS table, which keeps in-frame sequences only. Checked studies attribute under half of the gap to unresolved V genes and leave the rest unexplained. V, J and clone size are those of that table, while D and trimming were read from the DNA. The sample data list under 600,000 clones, and more than 95% of these were observed just once. The ten largest clonotypes hold 0.3% of the sample.

For the CD8 naive samples, CD45RO-negative cells were positively selected for CCR7, yielding a CD45RA+CCR7+ population from which TemRA cells were excluded. The donors were healthy, HIV-negative adults who had no recently reported acute infections or vaccinations. All donors were Caucasian adults living in Nashville, Tennessee, USA. Blood was collected by leukapheresis, and PBMCs were isolated by Ficoll-Histopaque density gradient centrifugation and then cryopreserved in liquid nitrogen vapor phase. Analytical flow cytometry was used to check the purity and quantity of each magnetically sorted T cell population. Genomic DNA was isolated from each sorted fraction and quantified by UV absorbance on a Nanodrop 2000c. Cut back by 2 bases and 1 base, the V and J ends lie 6 bases apart. The CDR3, from cysteine to phenylalanine, totals 14 residues. Just the 42-base CDR3 DNA is kept, in frame starting at base 1. Based on the germline V gene, the CDR1 and CDR2 sequences are SGDLS and YYNGEE.

This chain is built from TRBV9 and TRBJ2-2; 6 matching bases give a weak D call of TRBD2. The material sequenced was naive CD8+ T cells sorted from blood. This specimen's cell subset or site label, interpreted: CD45RA+CCR7+. This clonotype originated in a man aged 25-45 years in good health. The CDR3 amino acid sequence is: CASSVGGNTGELFF. The base sequence is TGTGCCAGCAGCGTCGGGGGGAACACCGGGGAGCTGTTTTTT. Joined to the reference TRBV9 and TRBJ2-2 proteins, this CDR3 gives the full variable domain: DSGVTQTPKHLITATGQRVTLRCSPRSGDLSVYWYQQSLDQGLQFLIQYYNGEERAKGNILERFSAQQFPDLHSELNLSSLELGDSALYFCASSVGGNTGELFFGEGSRLTVL.